The 13 T cell receptor beta chains below were found in one sample sequenced in a study of tumor-infiltrating lymphocytes in oesophageal squamous cell carcinoma (dated by TCRdb to about 2016). TCRdb records Illumina HiSeq 2000 as the sequencer. TCRdb took the public reads, trimmed them with fastp at Q25, ran MiXCR for clone calling and kept in-frame beta chains. A single entry per CDR3 protein holds the most common genes and DNA from its merged rows. For this sample the table gives 11,000 or so distinct CDR3 sequences, of which nearly 60% were detected only once. About 60% of the sample comes from the top ten. The sequenced sample consisted of blood. Receptor source: a female donor with esophageal squamous cell carcinoma.

There are a few counts of this clonotype. This chain's CDR3 is CASSWGQTNEQYF. DNA of the CDR3: TGTGCCAGCAGCTGGGGACAGACAAATGAGCAGTACTTC. This chain joins TRBV7-2 and TRBJ2-1; TRBD1 agrees at 7 bases. The DNA end is a closer match to TRBJ2-7, so the J assignment may be wrong. The CDR3 spans 13 residues. Germline loops: CDR1 SGHTA, CDR2 FQGNSA.

Note on this clonotype: The junction departs from the called germline gene at one end, perhaps through a read error. V usage is TRBV7-6 and J usage is TRBJ2-3; weak D call: TRBD2 (5 bases). Per the germline V gene, CDR1 is SGHVS and CDR2 is FNYEAQ. This CDR3 is built from 13 residues. Written as DNA, the CDR3 is TGTGCTAGCAGCTTAGGAAGAGAGGGTGAGCAGTTCTTT. Translation gives CASSLGREGEQFF.

This chain links TRBV7-8 with TRBJ2-4; D may correspond to TRBD1 or TRBD2 (6 bases each). Germline assignment: CDR1 SGHVS and CDR2 FQNEAQ. With 1 base removed from V and 4 bases from J, the gap between germline ends came to 14 bases. The CDR3 runs 16 residues. This CDR3 reads CASSLGDPGAKNIQYF. CDR3 coding DNA: TGTGCCAGCAGCTTAGGGGACCCGGGGGCGAAAAACATTCAGTACTTC.

This rearrangement joins TRBV7-2 to TRBJ1-1; maybe TRBD1 (5 bases). Germline-derived CDR1 and CDR2 are SGHTA and FQGNSA. V was pared by 2 bases and J by 7 bases, with 11 bases between. The CDR3 is 13 amino acids. CDR3 bases: TGTGCCAGCAGCTTACGGGGACGTTATGAAGCTTTCTTT. Translating it yields CASSLRGRYEAFF.

The J gene is TRBJ1-5, the V gene TRBV6-6; D unclear. V lost 2 bases to trimming and J lost 1 base, with 3 bases between them. This CDR3 contains 13 residues. From germline, CDR1 is MNHNY and CDR2 SVGAGI (reference sequence). CDR3 residues: CASSYGSNQPQHF. The CDR3 region has the DNA TGTGCCAGCAGTTACGGGAGCAATCAGCCCCAGCATTTT.

V is TRBV6-6 and J is TRBJ2-3, with TRBD2 matching 7 bases. The J segment lost 2 bases and the V segment lost 7 bases, leaving 15 bases of the junction unmatched. The germline V gene encodes CDR1 MNHNY and CDR2 SVGAGI (reference sequence). CDR3 length: 17 amino acids. The CDR3: CASKLPPGLSYTDTQYF. Written as DNA, the CDR3 is TGTGCCAGCAAACTACCCCCGGGACTATCCTACACAGATACGCAGTATTTT.

V is TRBV7-9 and J is TRBJ2-1, with 7 bases matching TRBD2. The CDR3 spans 16 residues. J lost 3 bases, V lost 2 bases, and 7 bases had no gene match. In germline, CDR1 is SEHNR, CDR2 FQNEAQ (reference sequence). CDR3 in DNA: TGTGCCAGCAGCTTATTTTCCGGCGGGAGCTACAATGAGCAGTTCTTC. Protein sequence: CASSLFSGGSYNEQFF.

The V and J genes are TRBV6-1 and TRBJ2-2; 8 bases line up with TRBD2. The CDR3 runs to 17 residues. The germline CDR1 and CDR2 sequences are MNHNS and SASEGT. J was trimmed by 4 bases and V by 5 bases; bases with no gene match: 12. The CDR3 region has the DNA TGTGCCAGCAGTCTCGGTGGGAGACTAGCGATCACCGGGGAGCTGTTTTTT. This codes for CASSLGGRLAITGELFF.

This clonotype showed up many times. This chain uses TRBV28 with TRBJ2-5; 10 bases are a match to TRBD1. The DNA end favors TRBJ2-7, so the J call may be wrong. There are 16 residues in the CDR3. Germline lookup yields CDR1 MDHEN and CDR2 SYDVKM. CDR3 region: CASSPPRGTGAYEQYF. CDR3 coding DNA: TGTGCCAGCAGCCCCCCCCGCGGGACAGGGGCCTACGAGCAGTACTTC.

This clonotype was seen a handful of times. V and J are TRBV6-7 and TRBJ2-3, with 7 bases fitting TRBD1. TRBV6-7 has ORF status, its function being uncertain. J was trimmed by 7 bases and V by 5 bases; bases with no gene match: 6. CDR3 length: 13 residues. The chain's CDR3 is CASSTPGQNTQYF. CDR3 coding DNA: TGTGCCAGCAGTACTCCGGGACAGAATACGCAGTATTTT.

The gene calls are TRBV12-3 or TRBV12-4 and TRBJ2-6; D might be TRBD2 (5 bases). The J call may be mistaken, given a closer DNA end match to TRBJ2-4. There are 11 residues in the CDR3. The CDR3 DNA follows: TGTGCCAGCAATCGGGGAAACATTCAGTACTTC. Amino acids: CASNRGNIQYF.

This clonotype appeared a few times. The V gene is TRBV7-8, the J gene TRBJ2-7; the D gene is possibly TRBD2 (5 bases). V was trimmed by 3 bases and J by 3 bases, leaving 18 bases between them. This CDR3 spans 16 amino acids. Germline CDR1 reads SGHVS; CDR2 reads FQNEAQ. The CDR3 spells CASSLGLAGGFYEQYF. CDR3 nucleotide sequence: TGTGCCAGCAGCTTGGGTTTGGCGGGTGGATTCTACGAGCAGTACTTC.

By sample share, this clonotype is medium-sized. This chain uses TRBV6-1 with TRBJ1-5; the D is unclear. Germline assignment: CDR1 MNHNS and CDR2 SASEGT. The CDR3 is 17 amino acids. V gave up 5 bases and J gave up 6 bases, with 23 bases separating them. The CDR3 spells CASSPRAGLLQSQPQHF. The CDR3, as DNA: TGTGCCAGCAGTCCCCGCGCCGGACTCCTCCAAAGTCAGCCCCAGCATTTT.